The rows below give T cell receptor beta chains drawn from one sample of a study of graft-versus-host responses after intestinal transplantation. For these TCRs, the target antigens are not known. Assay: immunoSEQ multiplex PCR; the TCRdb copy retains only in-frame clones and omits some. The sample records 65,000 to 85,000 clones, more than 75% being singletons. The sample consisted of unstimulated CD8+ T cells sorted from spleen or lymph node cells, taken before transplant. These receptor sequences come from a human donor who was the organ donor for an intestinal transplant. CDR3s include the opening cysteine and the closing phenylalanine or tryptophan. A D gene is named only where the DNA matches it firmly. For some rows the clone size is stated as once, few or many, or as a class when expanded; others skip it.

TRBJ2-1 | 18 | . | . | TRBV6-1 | CASSEFHLVGLSGNEQFF | TGTGCCAGCAGTGAATTTCACCTGGTGGGGCTCTCGGGGAATGAGCAGTTCTTC
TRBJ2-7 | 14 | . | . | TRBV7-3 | CASSLVGGSYEQYF | TGTGCCAGCAGCTTGGTAGGGGGCTCCTACGAGCAGTACTTC
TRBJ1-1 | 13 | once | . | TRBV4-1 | CASSQPGSPGAFF | TGCGCCAGCAGCCAACCCGGGTCCCCTGGAGCTTTCTTT
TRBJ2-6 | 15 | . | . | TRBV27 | CASSQPLPGANVLTF | TGTGCCAGCAGTCAACCCCTCCCTGGGGCCAACGTCCTGACTTTC
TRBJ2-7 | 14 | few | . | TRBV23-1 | CASSQSSLPHEQYF | TGCGCCAGCAGTCAATCCAGCCTGCCCCACGAGCAGTACTTC
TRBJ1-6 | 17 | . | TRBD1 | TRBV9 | CASSVGVGGTGFSPLHF | TGTGCCAGCAGCGTAGGGGTGGGTGGGACAGGGTTTTCACCCCTCCACTTT
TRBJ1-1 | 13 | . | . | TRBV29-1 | CSVVLGLNTEAFF | TGCAGCGTTGTTCTGGGGTTGAACACTGAAGCTTTCTTT
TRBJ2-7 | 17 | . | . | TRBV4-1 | CASSQDQGVSRLYEQYF | TGCGCCAGCAGCCAAGATCAGGGTGTTAGCAGACTCTACGAGCAGTACTTC
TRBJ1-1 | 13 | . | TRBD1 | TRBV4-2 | CASNGGGGTEAFF | TGTGCCAGCAACGGAGGGGGCGGCACTGAAGCTTTCTTT
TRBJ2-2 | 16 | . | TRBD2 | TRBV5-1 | CASSLVLAGGTGELFF | TGCGCCAGCAGCTTGGTACTAGCGGGGGGTACCGGGGAGCTGTTTTTT
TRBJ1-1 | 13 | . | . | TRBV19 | CASSIGTQGEAFF | TGTGCCAGTAGTATAGGGACACAGGGAGAAGCTTTCTTT
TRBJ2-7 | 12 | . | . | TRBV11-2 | CASSSYGYEQYF | TGTGCCAGCAGCTCCTATGGCTACGAGCAGTACTTC
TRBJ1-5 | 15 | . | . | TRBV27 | CASSLSPQGLQPQHF | TGTGCCAGCAGTTTATCCCCCCAGGGTTTACAGCCCCAGCATTTT
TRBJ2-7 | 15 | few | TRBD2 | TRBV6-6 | CASSYSSGGAYEQYF | TGTGCCAGCAGTTACTCTAGCGGGGGGGCCTACGAGCAGTACTTC
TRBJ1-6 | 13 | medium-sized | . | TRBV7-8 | CASSLTGNSPLHF | TGTGCCAGCAGCTTGACAGGTAATTCACCCCTCCACTTT
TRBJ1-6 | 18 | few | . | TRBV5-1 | CASSPGPGPFSYNSPLHF | TGCGCCAGCAGCCCGGGGCCAGGACCATTCTCCTATAATTCACCCCTCCACTTT
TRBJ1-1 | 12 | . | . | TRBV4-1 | CASSQGGVGKIF | TGCGCCAGCAGCCAAGGCGGGGTGGGTAAGATCTTT
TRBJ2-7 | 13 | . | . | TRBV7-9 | CASRSGQAYEQYF | TGTGCCAGCAGGAGCGGGCAAGCCTACGAGCAGTACTTC
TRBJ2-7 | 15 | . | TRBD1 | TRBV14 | CASSQEGQGDHEQYF | TGTGCCAGCAGCCAAGAAGGGCAGGGGGACCACGAGCAGTACTTC
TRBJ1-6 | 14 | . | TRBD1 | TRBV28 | CASSPGQDNSPLHF | TGTGCCAGCAGTCCAGGACAGGATAATTCACCCCTCCACTTT
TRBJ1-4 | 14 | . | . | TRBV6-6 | CASLPGEGEEKLFF | TGTGCCAGCCTCCCCGGGGAGGGAGAAGAAAAACTGTTTTTT
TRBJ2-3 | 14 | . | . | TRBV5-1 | CASSTGYGTDTQYF | TGCGCCAGCAGCACTGGGTACGGAACAGATACGCAGTATTTT
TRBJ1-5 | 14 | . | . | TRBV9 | CASSVEGGAQPQHF | TGTGCCAGCAGCGTAGAGGGAGGGGCTCAGCCCCAGCATTTT
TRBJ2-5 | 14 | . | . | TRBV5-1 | CASSLVGAQETQYF | TGCGCCAGCAGCTTGGTGGGGGCGCAAGAGACCCAGTACTTC
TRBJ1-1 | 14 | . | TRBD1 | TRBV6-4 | CASSDSGQGGEAFF | TGTGCCAGCAGTGACTCAGGACAGGGTGGTGAAGCTTTCTTT
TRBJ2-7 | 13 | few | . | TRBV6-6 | CASSYSDSYEQYF | TGTGCCAGCAGTTACTCCGACTCATACGAGCAGTACTTC
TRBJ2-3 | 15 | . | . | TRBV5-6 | CASSLFVSGTDTQYF | TGTGCCAGCAGCTTGTTCGTAAGCGGCACAGATACGCAGTATTTT
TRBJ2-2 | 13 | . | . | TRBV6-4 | CASSDGHTGELFF | TGTGCCAGCAGTGACGGACACACCGGGGAGCTGTTTTTT
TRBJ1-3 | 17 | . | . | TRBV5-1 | CASSSDGTGGSGNTIYF | TGCGCCAGCAGCTCTGACGGGACGGGAGGTTCTGGAAACACCATATATTTT
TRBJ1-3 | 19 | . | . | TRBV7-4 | CASSPKSTQSHDRGNTIYF | TGTGCCAGCAGCCCTAAATCCACCCAAAGTCACGACAGAGGAAACACCATATATTTT
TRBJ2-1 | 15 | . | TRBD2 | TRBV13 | CASSLRLAGRNEQFF | TGTGCCAGCAGCTTGAGACTAGCGGGTCGCAATGAGCAGTTCTTC
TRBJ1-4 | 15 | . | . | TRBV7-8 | CASSLGQHINEKLFF | TGTGCCAGCAGTCTCGGACAGCACATTAATGAAAAACTGTTTTTT
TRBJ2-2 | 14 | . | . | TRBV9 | CASSDGTNTGELFF | TGTGCCAGCAGCGATGGGACGAACACCGGGGAGCTGTTTTTT
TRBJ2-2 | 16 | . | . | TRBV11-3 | CASSLMGASDTGELFF | TGTGCCAGCAGCTTAATGGGGGCGTCGGACACCGGGGAGCTGTTTTTT
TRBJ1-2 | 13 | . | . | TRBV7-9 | CASSLVNREGYTF | TGTGCCAGCAGCTTAGTTAACAGAGAAGGCTACACCTTC
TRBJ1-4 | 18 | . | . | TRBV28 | CASSLLGRGRLSNEKLFF | TGTGCCAGCAGTTTATTAGGTCGGGGGCGGCTCTCAAATGAAAAACTGTTTTTT
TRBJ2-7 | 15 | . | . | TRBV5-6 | CASSLISGSGYEQYF | TGTGCCAGCAGCTTGATCTCCGGGAGCGGCTACGAGCAGTACTTC
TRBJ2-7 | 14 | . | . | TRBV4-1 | CASSQTAFSYEQYF | TGCGCCAGCAGCCAAACAGCTTTCTCCTACGAGCAGTACTTC
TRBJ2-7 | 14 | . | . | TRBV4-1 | CASSQIGAQYEQYF | TGCGCCAGCAGCCAAATCGGAGCACAGTACGAGCAGTACTTC
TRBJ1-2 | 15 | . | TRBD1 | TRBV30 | CAWSVGTGGNYGYTF | TGTGCCTGGAGTGTTGGGACAGGGGGGAACTATGGCTACACCTTC
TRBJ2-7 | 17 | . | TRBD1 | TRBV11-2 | CASSLGEQGADPYEQYF | TGTGCCAGCAGCTTAGGGGAACAGGGGGCTGACCCCTACGAGCAGTACTTC
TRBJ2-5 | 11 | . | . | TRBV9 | CASSAGETQYF | TGTGCCAGCAGCGCAGGGGAGACCCAGTACTTC
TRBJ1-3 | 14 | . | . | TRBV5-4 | CASSPGTTWNTIYF | TGTGCCAGCAGCCCAGGGACGACTTGGAACACCATATATTTT
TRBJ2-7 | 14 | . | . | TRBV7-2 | CASSLGTASGEQYF | TGTGCCAGCAGCTTAGGGACAGCCTCCGGCGAGCAGTACTTC
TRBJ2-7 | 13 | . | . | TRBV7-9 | CASRPDGSYEQYF | TGTGCCAGCAGACCAGACGGTTCCTACGAGCAGTACTTC